This T cell receptor (beta chain) derives from a study of vaccination effects on CD4 cells after COVID-19. Background on the study: Participants each got two BNT162b2 or mRNA-1273 vaccine doses.

The germline V gene encodes CDR1 MNHEY and CDR2 SMNVEV (reference sequence). V lost 6 bases to trimming and J lost 7 bases; unmatched junction nucleotides: 9. This CDR3 is built from 16 residues. Repertoires were generated with immunoSEQ multiplex PCR, while TCRdb's copy carries only in-frame clones and drops some. The sample includes approximately 30,000 clones, around three quarters of them seen just once. Under the ViraFEST assay, PBMC were stimulated with viral peptide pools so that antigen-specific CD4+ T cells expanded. Sequencing was performed afterwards. Culture proceeded for more than nine days, and CD4+ T cells were then isolated. In the vaccine recipients, nucleocapsid antibodies were negative and there was no prior SARS-CoV-2 infection. IL-2 medium was substituted for half the medium on days 3 and 7. This clone turned up a few times. Its target is unknown. Study-wide results and limits: Convalescent patients were scarce, and early post-infection timepoints were absent.

The specimen was CD4+ T cells from PBMCs cultured with HCoV-NL63 spike peptides, collected before COVID-19 vaccination. The source is a human donor who received a COVID-19 vaccine. The V call is TRBV27, the J call TRBJ2-1, with 13 bases lining up with TRBD2. CDR3 in amino acids: CASSPPGLAGINEQFF. The DNA for the CDR3 is TGTGCCAGCAGCCCGCCGGGACTAGCGGGGATTAATGAGCAGTTCTTC.